This record concerns one T cell receptor (beta chain) sequence. The sample is drawn from a study of control samples from healthy donors and cancer patients. Sequencing was performed with immunoSEQ multiplex PCR; in TCRdb, only in-frame clones are kept and a portion is missing. The sample contains about 120,000 clones, about 90% of which appear only once. V lost 5 bases and J lost 6; bases outside the gene matches: 6. Germline loops: CDR1 SGHTA, CDR2 FQGNSA. There are 13 residues in the CDR3. The sequencing sample was made of blood. This chain connects TRBV7-2 to TRBJ2-5, with 7 bases fitting TRBD1. The receptor comes from a man between 60 and 75 years old in good health. CDR3: CASSLDRVKTQYF. The CDR3 region has the DNA TGTGCCAGCAGCCTTGACAGGGTCAAGACCCAGTACTTC.